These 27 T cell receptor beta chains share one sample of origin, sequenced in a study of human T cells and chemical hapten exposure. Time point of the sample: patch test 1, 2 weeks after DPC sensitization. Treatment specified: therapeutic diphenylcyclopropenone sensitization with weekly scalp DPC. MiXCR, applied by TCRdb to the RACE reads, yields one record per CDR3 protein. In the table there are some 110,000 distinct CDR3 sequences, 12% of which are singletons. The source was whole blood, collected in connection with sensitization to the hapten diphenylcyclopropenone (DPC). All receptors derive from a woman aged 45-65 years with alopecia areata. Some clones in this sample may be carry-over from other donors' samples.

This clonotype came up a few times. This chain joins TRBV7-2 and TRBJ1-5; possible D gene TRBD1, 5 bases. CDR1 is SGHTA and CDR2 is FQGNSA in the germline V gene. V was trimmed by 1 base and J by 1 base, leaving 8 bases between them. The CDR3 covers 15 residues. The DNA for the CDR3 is TGTGCCAGCAGCTTAGGTGGGGGGAGCAATCAGCCCCAGCATTTT. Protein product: CASSLGGGSNQPQHF.

The DNA of the CDR3 is TGTGCCAGCAGCCAGTCCGGGACCGGCGAAAAACTGTTTTTT. This sequence encodes CASSQSGTGEKLFF. The chain combines TRBV4-2 with TRBJ1-4; the D gene is possibly TRBD1 (5 bases). V was pared by 3 bases and J by 8 bases, with 13 bases between. CDR3 length: 14 residues. Germline V lookup: CDR1 LGHNA, CDR2 YNFKEQ.

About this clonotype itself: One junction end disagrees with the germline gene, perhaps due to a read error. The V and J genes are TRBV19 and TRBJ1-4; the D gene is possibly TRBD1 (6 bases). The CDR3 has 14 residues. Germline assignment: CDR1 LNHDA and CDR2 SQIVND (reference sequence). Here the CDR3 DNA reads TGTGCCAGTAGTCCGGGCGGCACAGGGTTTGGACCTAGTTTT. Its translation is CASSPGGTGFGPSF.

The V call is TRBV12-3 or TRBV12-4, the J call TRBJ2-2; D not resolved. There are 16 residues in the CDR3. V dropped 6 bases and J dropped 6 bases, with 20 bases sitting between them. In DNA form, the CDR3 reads TGTGCCAGCAGATCCCCGGACCGCAGGACCTCCGGGGAGCTGTTTTTT. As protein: CASRSPDRRTSGELFF.

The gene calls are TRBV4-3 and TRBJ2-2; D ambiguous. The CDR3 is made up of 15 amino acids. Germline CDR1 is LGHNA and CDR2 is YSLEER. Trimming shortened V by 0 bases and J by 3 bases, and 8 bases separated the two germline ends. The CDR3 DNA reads TGCGCCAGCAGCCAAGAGACGGTACACACCGGGGAGCTGTTTTTT. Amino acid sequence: CASSQETVHTGELFF.

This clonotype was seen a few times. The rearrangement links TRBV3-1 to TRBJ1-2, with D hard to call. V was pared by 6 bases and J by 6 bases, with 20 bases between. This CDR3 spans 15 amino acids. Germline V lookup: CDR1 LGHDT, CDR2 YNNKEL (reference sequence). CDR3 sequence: CASRSRGNNLNGYTF. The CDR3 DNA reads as TGTGCCAGCAGATCAAGAGGAAATAACCTGAATGGCTACACCTTC.

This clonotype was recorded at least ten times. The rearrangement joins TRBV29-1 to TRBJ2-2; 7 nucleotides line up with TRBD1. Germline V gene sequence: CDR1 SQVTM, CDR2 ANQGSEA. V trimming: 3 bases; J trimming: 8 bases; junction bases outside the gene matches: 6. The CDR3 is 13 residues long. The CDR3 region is CSVETGITGELFF. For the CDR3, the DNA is TGCAGCGTTGAGACAGGGATAACTGGGGAGCTGTTTTTT.

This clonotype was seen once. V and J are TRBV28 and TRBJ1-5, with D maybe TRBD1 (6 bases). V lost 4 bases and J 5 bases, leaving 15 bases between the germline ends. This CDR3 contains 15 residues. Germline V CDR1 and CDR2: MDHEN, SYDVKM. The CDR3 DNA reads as TGTGCCAGCAGTTCTTACCACAGGGTCGATCAGCCCCAGCATTTT. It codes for CASSSYHRVDQPQHF. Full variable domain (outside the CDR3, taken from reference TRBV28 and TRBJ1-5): DVKVTQSSRYLVKRTGEKVFLECVQDMDHENMFWYRQDPGLGLRLIYFSYDVKMKEKGDIPEGYSVSREKKERFSLILESASTNQTSMYLCASSSYHRVDQPQHFGDGTRLSIL.

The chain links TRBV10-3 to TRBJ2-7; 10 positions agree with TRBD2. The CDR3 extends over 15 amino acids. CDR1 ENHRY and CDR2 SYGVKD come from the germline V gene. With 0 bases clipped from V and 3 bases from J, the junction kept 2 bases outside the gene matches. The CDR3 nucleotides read TGTGCCATCAGTGAGTCTCAGCGGGGGGGCTACGAGCAGTACTTC. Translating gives CAISESQRGGYEQYF.

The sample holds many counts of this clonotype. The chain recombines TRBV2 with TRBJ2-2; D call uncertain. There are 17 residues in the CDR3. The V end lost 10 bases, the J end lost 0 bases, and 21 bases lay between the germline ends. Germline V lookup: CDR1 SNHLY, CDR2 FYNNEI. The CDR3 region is CAIPSRNRTSNTGELFF. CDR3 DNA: TGTGCCATCCCCAGCCGAAACCGAACATCGAACACCGGGGAGCTGTTTTTT.

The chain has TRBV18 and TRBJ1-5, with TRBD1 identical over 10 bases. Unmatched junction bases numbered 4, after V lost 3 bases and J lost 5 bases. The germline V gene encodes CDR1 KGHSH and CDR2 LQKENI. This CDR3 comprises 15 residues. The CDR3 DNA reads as TGTGCCAGCTCACCGACCGGGACAGGGGATCAGCCCCAGCATTTT. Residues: CASSPTGTGDQPQHF.

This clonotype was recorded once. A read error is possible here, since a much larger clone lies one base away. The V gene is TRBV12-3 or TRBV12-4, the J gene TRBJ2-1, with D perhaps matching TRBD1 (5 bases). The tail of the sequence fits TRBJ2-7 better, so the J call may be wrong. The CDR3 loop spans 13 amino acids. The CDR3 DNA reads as TGTGCCAGCAGTTTGTGGGGCAACAATGAGCAGTACTTC. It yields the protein CASSLWGNNEQYF.

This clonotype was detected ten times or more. The CDR3 region is CATSDFQGGITEAFF. CDR3 in DNA: TGTGCCACCAGTGATTTCCAGGGAGGAATCACTGAAGCTTTCTTT. J is TRBJ1-1 and V is TRBV24-1, with D perhaps TRBD1 (5 bases). The CDR3 covers 15 residues. V shed 1 base and J shed 4 bases, with 12 bases lying between them. Germline V gives CDR1 KGHDR, CDR2 SFDVKD.

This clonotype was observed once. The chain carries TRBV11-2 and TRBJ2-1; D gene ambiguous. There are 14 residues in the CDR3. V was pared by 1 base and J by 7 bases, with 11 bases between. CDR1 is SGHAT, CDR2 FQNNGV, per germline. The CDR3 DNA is TGTGCCAGCAGCTTAGTAGGAACCTGGAATGAGCAGTTCTTC. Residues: CASSLVGTWNEQFF.

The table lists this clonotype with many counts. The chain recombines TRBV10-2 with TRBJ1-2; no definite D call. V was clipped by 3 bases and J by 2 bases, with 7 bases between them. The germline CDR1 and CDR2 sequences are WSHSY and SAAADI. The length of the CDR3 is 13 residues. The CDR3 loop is CASSDGGNYGYTF. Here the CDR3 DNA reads TGCGCCAGCAGTGACGGCGGCAACTATGGCTACACCTTC.

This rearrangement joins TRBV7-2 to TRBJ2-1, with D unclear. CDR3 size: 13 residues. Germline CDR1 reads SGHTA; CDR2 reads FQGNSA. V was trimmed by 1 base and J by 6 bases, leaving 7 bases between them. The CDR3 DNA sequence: TGTGCCAGCAGCTTAGTCGCAACCAATGAGCAGTTCTTC. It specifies CASSLVATNEQFF.

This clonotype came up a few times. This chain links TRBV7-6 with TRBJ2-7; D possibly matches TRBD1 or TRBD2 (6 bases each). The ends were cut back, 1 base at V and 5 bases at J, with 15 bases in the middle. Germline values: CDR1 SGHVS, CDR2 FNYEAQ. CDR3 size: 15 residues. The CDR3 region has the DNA TGTGCCAGCAGCTTAGTCGCCGGGGGCATCAACGAGCAGTACTTC. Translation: CASSLVAGGINEQYF.

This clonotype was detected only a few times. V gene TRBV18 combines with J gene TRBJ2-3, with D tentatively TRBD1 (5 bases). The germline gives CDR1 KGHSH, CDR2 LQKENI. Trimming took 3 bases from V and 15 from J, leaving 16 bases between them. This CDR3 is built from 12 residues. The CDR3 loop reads CASSPILDDSYF. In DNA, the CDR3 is TGTGCCAGCTCACCGATCCTCGATGACAGTTATTTT. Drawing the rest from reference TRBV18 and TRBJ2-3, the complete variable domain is NAGVMQNPRHLVRRRGQEARLRCSPMKGHSHVYWYRQLPEEGLKFMVYLQKENIIDESGMPKERFSAEFPKEGPSILRIQQVVRGDSAAYFCASSPILDDSYFGPGTRLTVL.

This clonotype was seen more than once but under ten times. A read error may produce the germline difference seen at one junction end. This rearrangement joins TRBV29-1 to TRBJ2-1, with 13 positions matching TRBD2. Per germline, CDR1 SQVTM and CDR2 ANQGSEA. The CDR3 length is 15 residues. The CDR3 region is CSVRTSGGHYNEQFF. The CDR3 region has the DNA TGCAGCGTTCGGACTAGCGGGGGCCATTACAACGAGCAGTTCTTC.

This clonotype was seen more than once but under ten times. CDR3 sequence: CASSYSNGARSNTEAFF. The CDR3 nucleotides read TGTGCCAGCAGTTACTCAAATGGGGCCCGATCGAACACTGAAGCTTTCTTT. The chain has TRBV6-6 and TRBJ1-1; possible D gene TRBD1, 5 bases. Germline V lookup: CDR1 MNHNY, CDR2 SVGAGI (reference sequence). The CDR3 length is 17 residues. The ends were cut back, 0 bases at V and 1 base at J, with 15 bases in the middle.

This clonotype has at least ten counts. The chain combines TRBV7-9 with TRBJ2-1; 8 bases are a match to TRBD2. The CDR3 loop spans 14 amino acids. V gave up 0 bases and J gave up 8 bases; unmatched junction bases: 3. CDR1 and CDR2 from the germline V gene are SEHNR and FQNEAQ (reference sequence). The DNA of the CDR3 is TGTGCCAGCAGCTTAGCGACAGCGGGGGATGAGCAGTTCTTC. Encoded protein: CASSLATAGDEQFF.

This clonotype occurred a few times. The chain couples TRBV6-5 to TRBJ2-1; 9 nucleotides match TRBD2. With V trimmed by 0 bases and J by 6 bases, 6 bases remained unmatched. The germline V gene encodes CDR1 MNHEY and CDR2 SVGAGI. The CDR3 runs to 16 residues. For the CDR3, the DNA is TGTGCCAGCAGTTACTCGGCGGGAGGGCCGGTCAATGAGCAGTTCTTC. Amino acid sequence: CASSYSAGGPVNEQFF.

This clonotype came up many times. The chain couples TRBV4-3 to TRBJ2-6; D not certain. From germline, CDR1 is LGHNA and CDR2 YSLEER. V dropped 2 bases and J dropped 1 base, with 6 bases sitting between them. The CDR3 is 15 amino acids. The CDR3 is CASSQPGSGANVLTF. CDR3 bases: TGCGCCAGCAGCCAACCCGGTTCTGGGGCCAACGTCCTGACTTTC.

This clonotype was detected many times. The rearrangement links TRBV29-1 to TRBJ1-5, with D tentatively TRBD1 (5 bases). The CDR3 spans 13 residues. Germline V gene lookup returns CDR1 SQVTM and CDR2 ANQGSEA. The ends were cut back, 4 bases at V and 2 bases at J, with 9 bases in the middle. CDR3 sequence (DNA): TGCAGCGTTGGGGGGGAGGGCAATCAGCCCCAGCATTTT. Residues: CSVGGEGNQPQHF.

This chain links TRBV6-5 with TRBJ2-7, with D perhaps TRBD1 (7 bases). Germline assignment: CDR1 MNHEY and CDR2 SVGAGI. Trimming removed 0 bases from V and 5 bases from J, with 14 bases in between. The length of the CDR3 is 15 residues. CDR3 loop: CASSYSEGRGDEQYF. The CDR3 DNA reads TGTGCCAGCAGTTACTCGGAGGGCAGGGGGGACGAGCAGTACTTC.

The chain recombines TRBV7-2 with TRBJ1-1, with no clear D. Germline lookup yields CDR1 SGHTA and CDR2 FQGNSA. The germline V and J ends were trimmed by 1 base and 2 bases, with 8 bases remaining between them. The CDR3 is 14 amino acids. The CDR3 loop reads CASSLGASNTEAFF. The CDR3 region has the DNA TGTGCCAGCAGCTTAGGGGCCAGTAACACTGAAGCTTTCTTT.

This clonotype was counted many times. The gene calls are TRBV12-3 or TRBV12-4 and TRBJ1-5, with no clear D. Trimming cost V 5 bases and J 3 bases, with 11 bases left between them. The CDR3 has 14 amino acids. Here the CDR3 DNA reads TGTGCCAGCAGTATTGACAACCACAATCAGCCCCAGCATTTT. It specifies CASSIDNHNQPQHF.